The next 26 T cell receptor beta chains were all read from a single sample in a study of T cells in women clearing cervical HPV infection. Method: immunoSEQ multiplex PCR; TCRdb's copy keeps in-frame clones and lacks some. The repertoire table contains some 40,000 clones. Sequenced sample: blood buffy coat. These receptors were taken from a woman between 18 and 70 years old with a cervical HPV16 infection that either progressed to CIN3+ or cleared (not recorded which).

As to this clone: The read gets to within 3 residues of the CDR3 end, and the germline J gene fills in the rest. This chain connects TRBV6-4 to TRBJ2-1, with 11 bases fitting TRBD2. The CDR3 covers 17 residues. V shed 2 bases, J shed 6 bases, and the junction held 9 bases outside the gene matches. Germline assignment: CDR1 MRHNA and CDR2 SNTAGT. The sequenced CDR3 bases are TGTGCCAGCAGTGACACTAGCGGGAGCCTCCCCGTCAATGAG. Its protein product is CASSDTSGSLPVNE. The CDR3, in full, reads CASSDTSGSLPVNEQFF.

Turning to this clone: The missing CDR3 end, 3 residues past where the read stops, is filled in from the germline J gene. The chain is built from TRBV6-2 or TRBV6-3 and TRBJ1-2; no firm D call. The germline V gene has CDR1 MNHEY and CDR2 SVGEGT. There are 11 residues in the CDR3. Here the CDR3 reads CASSLSYDYTF. CDR3 DNA (partial): TGTGCCAGCAGCCTCTCCTACGAC.

With regard to this clone: The read finishes 3 residues shy of the CDR3 end, and the germline J gene is used to complete it. The rearrangement uses TRBV7-3 and TRBJ1-1, with a weak D call TRBD1 (5 bases). Trimming removed 5 bases at V and 1 base at J, with 14 bases between. This CDR3 has 15 amino acids. Germline V gene data show CDR1 as SGHTA and CDR2 as FQGTGA. CDR3 bases read: TGTGCCAGCAGCCAGACGGGGGGAGGGAACACTGAA. Amino acids: CASSQTGGGNTE. The entire CDR3 protein is CASSQTGGGNTEAFF. The entire variable domain, with the rest obtained from reference TRBV7-3 and TRBJ1-1, is as follows: GAGVSQTPSNKVTEKGKYVELRCDPISGHTALYWYRQSLGQGPEFLIYFQGTGAADDSGLPNDRFFAVRPEGSVSTLKIQRTERGDSAVYLCASSQTGGGNTEAFFGQGTRLTVV.

Notes on this clone: The DNA ends 3 residues before the CDR3 does, and the rest of the CDR3 is filled in from the germline J gene. The chain joins TRBV20-1 to TRBJ2-7, with D unclear. This CDR3 is 14 amino acids long. With 0 bases removed from V and 2 bases from J, the gap between germline ends came to 11 bases. CDR1 is DFQATT, CDR2 SNEGSKA, per germline (reference sequence). The CDR3: CSARDSPLTYEQYF. CDR3 DNA, as far as it was read: TGCAGTGCTAGAGATTCCCCACTTACCTACGAG.

Worth noting for this clone: Read data end 3 residues before the CDR3 end; the end is taken from the germline J gene. The V and J genes are TRBV29-1 and TRBJ2-7; 8 nucleotides line up with TRBD1. V trimming: 6 bases; J trimming: 4 bases; junction bases outside the gene matches: 5. The germline V gene encodes CDR1 SQVTM and CDR2 ANQGSEA. This CDR3 comprises 12 residues. Here the CDR3 reads CSVEGQDYEQYF. Incomplete CDR3 DNA: TGCAGCGTGGAGGGACAGGATTACGAG.

A word on this clone: The observed sequence ends 3 residues before the CDR3 terminus, with the missing tail filled in from the germline J gene. The rearrangement uses TRBV20-1 and TRBJ2-5; TRBD1 aligns across 8 bases. Germline V gene data show CDR1 as DFQATT and CDR2 as SNEGSKA (reference sequence). V was clipped by 5 bases and J by 5 bases; unmatched bases: 10. The CDR3 length is 14 residues. The chain's CDR3 is CSAPDRGGPETQYF. The sequenced part of the CDR3 DNA is TGCAGTGCTCCCGACAGGGGCGGACCGGAGACC.

Its frequency marks this clone as medium-sized. With the read ending 3 residues before the CDR3 end, the germline J gene is used to fill in that end. The J gene is TRBJ1-2, the V gene TRBV2, with 9 nucleotides matching TRBD1. V was clipped by 4 bases and J by 3 bases; unmatched bases: 0. The germline V gene encodes CDR1 SNHLY and CDR2 FYNNEI. The CDR3 length is 13 residues. CDR3 protein: CASSGTGDYGYTF. The part of the CDR3 DNA that was read is TGTGCCAGCAGTGGGACAGGGGACTATGGC.

The sequenced part of the CDR3 DNA is TGTGCCAGTAGTTCCTACGGGACACAAAGCTCCTACGAG. Translated, it gives CASSSYGTQSSYE. The full CDR3 protein is CASSSYGTQSSYEQYF. The genes are TRBV19 and TRBJ2-7, with D possibly matching TRBD1 (6 bases). Read sequence stops 3 residues before the CDR3 end, and the germline J gene provides the missing end. This CDR3 has 16 residues. Germline CDR1 LNHDA, CDR2 SQIVND (reference sequence). The V gene lost 5 bases and the J gene lost 0 bases, with 17 bases spanning the gap.

Notes on this clone: The read terminates 3 residues ahead of where the CDR3 ends, so the germline J gene completes it. V usage is TRBV18 and J usage is TRBJ2-5; 8 bases agree with TRBD2. The CDR3 loop spans 14 amino acids. V lost 4 bases to trimming and J lost 5 bases; unmatched junction nucleotides: 6. Germline CDR1 and CDR2: KGHSH and LQKENI. CDR3 protein: CASSLGTSGETQYF. The sequenced CDR3 bases are TGTGCCAGCTCACTGGGGACTAGTGGGGAGACC.

In regard to this clone: With the read ending 3 residues before the CDR3 end, the germline J gene is used to fill in that end. This chain uses TRBV7-9 with TRBJ2-1; D remains unclear. Germline loops: CDR1 SEHNR, CDR2 FQNEAQ (reference sequence). Trimming pared 3 bases from V and 5 bases from J, leaving 2 bases between. The CDR3 contains 11 residues. The chain's CDR3 is CASSFNNEQFF. CDR3 DNA (partial): TGTGCCAGCAGCTTTAACAATGAG. Using reference TRBV7-9 and TRBJ2-1 for the parts outside the CDR3, the full variable domain is DTGVSQNPRHKITKRGQNVTFRCDPISEHNRLYWYRQTLGQGPEFLTYFQNEAQLEKSRLLSDRFSAERPKGSFSTLEIQRTEQGDSAMYLCASSFNNEQFFGPGTRLTVL.

As to this clone: The read ends 3 residues before the CDR3 terminus; that terminus is restored from the germline J gene. This chain joins TRBV19 and TRBJ2-7; a weak D match, TRBD1 (5 bases). The CDR3 runs 13 residues. Germline V gene data show CDR1 as LNHDA and CDR2 as SQIVND (reference sequence). The V end was cut by 2 bases, the J end by 2 bases, with 7 bases between. CDR3 residues: CASSIQGTYEQYF. Incomplete CDR3 DNA: TGTGCCAGTAGTATACAGGGAACCTACGAG.

With regard to this clone: The CDR3 end lies 3 residues beyond the end of the read and is filled in from the germline J gene. The V call is TRBV28, the J call TRBJ2-3; the D is unclear. The CDR3 has 11 amino acids. Germline V gene sequence: CDR1 MDHEN, CDR2 SYDVKM. V was shortened by 7 bases and J by 7 bases, with 9 bases between the two germline ends. The CDR3 bases that were read are TGTGCCAGCACCCTCGGGTATACG. It translates to CASTLGYT. Given in full, the CDR3 is CASTLGYTQYF.

Worth noting for this clone: Read sequence stops 3 residues before the CDR3 end, and the germline J gene provides the missing end. The chain has TRBV19 and TRBJ2-4; no definite D call. CDR3 length equals 13 residues. Looked up from germline, CDR1 is LNHDA and CDR2 is SQIVND (reference sequence). The sequenced CDR3 bases are TGTGCCAGTAGCCCGGCCACTAACTATGGT. This codes for CASSPATNYG. The full-length CDR3 reads as CASSPATNYGQYF.

Note on this clone: The read is 3 residues too short to cover the CDR3 end, so that end is filled in from the germline J gene. This sequence joins TRBV20-1 and TRBJ1-6; D is unclear. There are 16 residues in the CDR3. V lost 0 bases and J lost 3, with 12 bases in between. Looked up from germline, CDR1 is DFQATT and CDR2 is SNEGSKA (reference sequence). The CDR3 sequence is CSARDSAVNYNSPLHF. CDR3 DNA, as far as it was read: TGCAGTGCTAGAGATTCTGCGGTAAACTATAATTCACCC.

As concerns this clone: The read comes to an end 3 residues before the CDR3 does, leaving the germline J gene to fill in the end. This rearrangement joins TRBV11-2 to TRBJ1-2; possible D gene TRBD1, 6 bases. Germline V gene sequence: CDR1 SGHAT, CDR2 FQNNGV. V was shortened by 8 bases and J by 1 base, with 14 bases between the two germline ends. This CDR3 contains 14 residues. The sequenced part of the CDR3 DNA is TGTGCCAGCGGATCCGGACAGCTTAACTATGGC. Amino acid sequence: CASGSGQLNYG. The full CDR3 reads CASGSGQLNYGYTF.

A word on this clone: The missing CDR3 end, 3 residues past where the read stops, is filled in from the germline J gene. This chain uses TRBV30 with TRBJ2-7; 7 positions match TRBD1. Per germline, CDR1 GTSNPN and CDR2 SVGIG (reference sequence). V lost 1 base, J lost 2 bases, and 8 bases stayed unmatched. CDR3 size: 15 residues. CDR3 DNA, as far as it was read: TGTGCCTGGAGTGCATACAGGGGAACTGCCTACGAG. Protein product: CAWSAYRGTAYE. The full CDR3 protein is CAWSAYRGTAYEQYF.

Comments on this clone: The DNA ends 3 residues before the CDR3 does, and the rest of the CDR3 is filled in from the germline J gene. The genes are TRBV20-1 and TRBJ2-1; 8 positions match TRBD2. This CDR3 spans 15 amino acids. V gave up 2 bases and J gave up 5 bases; unmatched junction bases: 8. Germline V gives CDR1 DFQATT, CDR2 SNEGSKA (reference sequence). The sequenced part of the CDR3 DNA is TGCAGTGCTAGACTAACTAGCGGACCAAACAATGAG. Encoded protein: CSARLTSGPNNE. The CDR3 in its entirety is CSARLTSGPNNEQFF.

Worth noting for this clone: With the read ending 3 residues before the CDR3 end, the germline J gene is used to fill in that end. The chain combines TRBV5-6 with TRBJ2-1, with TRBD2 matching over 9 bases. Looked up from germline, CDR1 is SGHDT and CDR2 is YYEEEE. Germline trimming cut 5 bases from V and 6 bases from J; bases unmatched to any gene: 6. The CDR3 runs to 14 residues. The DNA read from the CDR3 is TGTGCCAGCAGGTCCGGGACTAGCAGCAATGAG. Translation gives CASRSGTSSNE. The whole CDR3 is CASRSGTSSNEQFF.

To note about this clone: The DNA ends 3 residues before the CDR3 does, and the rest of the CDR3 is filled in from the germline J gene. The same CDR3 is also encoded by other DNA sequences in this sample. This chain connects TRBV19 to TRBJ1-2, with TRBD1 matching 7 bases. This CDR3 is 15 amino acids long. CDR1 is LNHDA and CDR2 is SQIVND in the germline V gene (reference sequence). V was pared by 7 bases and J by 5 bases, with 13 bases of the junction left unmatched. The CDR3: CASTAIAQGTYGYTF. The sequenced CDR3 bases are TGTGCCAGTACCGCAATAGCACAGGGGACGTATGGC.

This CDR3 reads CASSLGGSGLPSYNEQFF. CDR3 bases read: TGCGCCAGCAGCTTGGGAGGTAGCGGACTTCCTTCCTACAATGAG. This chain uses TRBV5-1 with TRBJ2-1; D may be TRBD2 (6 bases). Sequencing ends 3 residues short of the CDR3 end; the germline J gene provides the rest. The CDR3 length is 18 residues. Germline CDR1 and CDR2: SGHRS and YFSETQ. V was trimmed by 0 bases and J by 1 base, leaving 17 bases between them.

Worth noting for this clone: The read halts 3 residues ahead of the CDR3 end, with the missing end drawn from the germline J gene. V gene TRBV5-1 combines with J gene TRBJ2-3; 11 nucleotides agree with TRBD2. The CDR3 is made up of 18 amino acids. The junction had 9 bases not matched to a gene; V was cut back by 2 bases and J by 1 base. The germline V gene encodes CDR1 SGHRS and CDR2 YFSETQ. CDR3 DNA, as far as it was read: TGCGCCAGCAGCTTAGTAGCGGGAGGGCCCCTTCGCACAGATACG. Translated, it gives CASSLVAGGPLRTDT. The complete CDR3 protein is CASSLVAGGPLRTDTQYF.

Concerning this clone: The read halts 3 residues ahead of the CDR3 end, with the missing end drawn from the germline J gene. The V and J genes are TRBV7-8 and TRBJ2-7, with 12 bases identical to TRBD2. Germline values: CDR1 SGHVS, CDR2 FQNEAQ. Unmatched junction bases numbered 13, after V lost 5 bases and J lost 2 bases. This CDR3 spans 18 amino acids. CDR3 DNA (partial): TGTGCCAGCAGCAACTCCGGGACTAGCGGGTCAAACGCCTACGAG. This codes for CASSNSGTSGSNAYE. The full CDR3 protein is CASSNSGTSGSNAYEQYF.

Notes on this clone: The read halts 3 residues ahead of the CDR3 end, with the missing end drawn from the germline J gene. This chain joins TRBV5-6 and TRBJ2-2; 9 bases fit TRBD1. The CDR3 sequence is 14 residues long. From germline, CDR1 is SGHDT and CDR2 YYEEEE. The sequenced part of the CDR3 DNA is TGTGCCAGCAGCTGGGGGACAGGGCGTGAAAAG. Translated: CASSWGTGREK. The entire CDR3 is CASSWGTGREKLFF.

On this clone itself: A junction end diverges from the germline sequence, so it may reflect a read error. The CDR3 end falls 3 residues outside the read, so it is completed with the germline J gene. This specimen includes other DNA sequences encoding the same CDR3. This chain links TRBV6-2 or TRBV6-3 with TRBJ1-3; D is perhaps TRBD1 (6 bases). The V gene's germline CDR1 is MNHEY and CDR2 SVGEGT. The CDR3 is made up of 14 amino acids. The CDR3 reads CASDTGSSGNTIYF. Incomplete CDR3 DNA: TGTGCCAGCGATACAGGGAGCTCTGGAAACACG.

To note about this clone: The read terminates 3 residues ahead of where the CDR3 ends, so the germline J gene completes it. This chain connects TRBV30 to TRBJ2-3, with D possibly matching TRBD2 (6 bases). V lost 0 bases and J 6 bases, leaving 22 bases between the germline ends. Germline CDR1 is GTSNPN and CDR2 is SVGIG (reference sequence). The CDR3 has 17 amino acids. The CDR3 spells CAWSVGLALGGEDTQYF. CDR3 DNA, as far as it was read: TGTGCCTGGAGTGTTGGGCTAGCGCTGGGGGGTGAGGATACG.

Comments on this clone: The read falls 3 residues short of the CDR3 end, and the missing part is taken from the germline J gene. The gene calls are TRBV20-1 and TRBJ1-4, with D possibly being TRBD1 (6 bases). CDR1 is DFQATT and CDR2 is SNEGSKA in the germline V gene (reference sequence). The V end lost 4 bases, the J end lost 3 bases, and 12 bases lay between the germline ends. There are 14 residues in the CDR3. The CDR3: CSANKGGSNEKLFF. The covered CDR3 bases are TGCAGTGCTAATAAGGGGGGGTCTAATGAAAAA.